Presented here are 18 T cell receptor beta chains from one specimen sequenced in a study of early T cells in non-severe SARS-CoV-2 infection. MiXCR was run by TCRdb on the 5' RACE reads, yielding one entry per CDR3 protein. The data hold roughly 35,000 distinct CDR3 sequences, with over 9% observed a single time. The sample was whole blood. These receptors were taken from an adult who was a healthcare worker with PCR-confirmed SARS-CoV-2 infection or an uninfected control (not recorded which).

This clonotype was observed at least ten times. The J gene is TRBJ1-2, the V gene TRBV6-5; 7 bases fit TRBD1. This CDR3 contains 14 residues. Germline V gives CDR1 MNHEY, CDR2 SVGAGI. After removal of 4 bases from V and 4 bases from J, the junction contained 6 bases not matched to a gene. CDR3 loop: CASSSDRAPYGYTF. DNA for the CDR3: TGTGCCAGCAGTTCCGACAGGGCCCCCTATGGCTACACCTTC.

This clonotype has a count of ten or more. The chain joins TRBV4-2 to TRBJ2-1; 9 bases map to TRBD1. Germline CDR1 and CDR2: LGHNA and YNFKEQ. This CDR3 contains 15 residues. V shed 3 bases and J 8 bases; nucleotides not matched to a gene: 8. This CDR3 is CASSQRDRESYEQFF. CDR3 DNA: TGTGCCAGCAGCCAGCGGGACAGGGAGTCATATGAGCAGTTCTTC.

Comments on this clonotype: A much bigger clone sits one base away, suggesting this may be a read error. V gene TRBV25-1 combines with J gene TRBJ2-4; 10 bases align to TRBD2. Germline values: CDR1 MGHDK, CDR2 SYGVNS. The CDR3 covers 16 residues. The trim removed 4 bases at V and 9 bases at J, leaving 12 bases unmatched. The CDR3 loop reads CASSASGGAGCLIQYF. The CDR3 bases are TGTGCCAGCAGTGCGAGCGGGGGGGCAGGATGTCTCATTCAGTACTTC.

V and J are TRBV5-4 and TRBJ2-2; no definite D call. CDR3 length: 16 residues. Germline loops: CDR1 SGHNT, CDR2 YYREEE (reference sequence). Trimming left V 4 bases short and J 0 bases short, with 13 bases between. The CDR3 bases are TGTGCCAGCAGCCTGCGTTGGGCCACGAACACCGGGGAGCTGTTTTTT. This sequence encodes CASSLRWATNTGELFF.

This sequence joins TRBV29-1 and TRBJ2-7; D not resolved. V lost 4 bases and J lost 0, with 13 bases in between. Germline values: CDR1 SQVTM, CDR2 ANQGSEA. The CDR3 consists of 14 residues. CDR3 sequence (DNA): TGCAGCGTTGCTGGTATGGGAAACTCCTACGAGCAGTACTTC. It encodes CSVAGMGNSYEQYF.

The rearrangement joins TRBV2 to TRBJ2-5; D is unresolved. V was shortened by 6 bases and J by 3 bases, with 5 bases between the two germline ends. The CDR3 runs to 11 residues. Germline lookup yields CDR1 SNHLY and CDR2 FYNNEI. CDR3 protein: CASRLEETQYF. The CDR3 region has the DNA TGTGCCAGCAGGCTTGAAGAGACCCAGTACTTC.

The gene calls are TRBV29-1 and TRBJ2-5, with 9 bases identical to TRBD2. The CDR3 runs 15 residues. The germline V gene encodes CDR1 SQVTM and CDR2 ANQGSEA. V gave up 6 bases and J gave up 2 bases; unmatched junction bases: 10. This chain's CDR3 is CSVPPPTSGQETQYF. The CDR3 coding sequence is TGCAGCGTCCCGCCCCCGACTAGCGGACAAGAGACCCAGTACTTC.

This clonotype occurred many times. CDR3: CSARRLAGQETQYF. The DNA for the CDR3 is TGCAGTGCTCGCCGACTAGCGGGGCAAGAGACCCAGTACTTC. The chain links TRBV20-1 to TRBJ2-5, with TRBD2 identical over 11 bases. The CDR3 is 14 amino acids. The germline V gene encodes CDR1 DFQATT and CDR2 SNEGSKA (reference sequence). Losses at the gene ends were 5 bases for V and 2 bases for J; bases not matched to a gene: 4.

A few counts support this clonotype. The gene calls are TRBV24-1 and TRBJ2-1, with D unresolved. In germline, CDR1 is KGHDR, CDR2 SFDVKD. The CDR3 totals 14 residues. The V end lost 6 bases, the J end lost 1 base, and 9 bases lay between the germline ends. The CDR3: CATSPGRSYNEQFF. CDR3 sequence (DNA): TGTGCCACCAGTCCGGGTCGATCCTACAATGAGCAGTTCTTC.

This clonotype was counted only a few times. V and J are TRBV18 and TRBJ2-1, with D maybe TRBD1 (6 bases). V dropped 5 bases and J dropped 1 base, with 12 bases sitting between them. Germline-derived CDR1 and CDR2 are KGHSH and LQKENI. This CDR3 has 15 residues. This CDR3 reads CASSVTGTSYNEQFF. For the CDR3, the DNA is TGTGCCAGCTCAGTCACCGGGACATCCTACAATGAGCAGTTCTTC.

There are many counts of this clonotype. The chain uses TRBV27 and TRBJ2-2; 9 positions agree with TRBD2. Germline V lookup: CDR1 MNHEY, CDR2 SMNVEV (reference sequence). The CDR3 spans 15 residues. V lost 6 bases, J lost 6 bases, and 8 bases stayed unmatched. The CDR3 loop reads CASSRGGAIAGELFF. The DNA for the CDR3 is TGTGCCAGCAGCCGCGGGGGGGCCATAGCCGGGGAGCTGTTTTTT.

At least ten counts were recorded for this clonotype. The chain joins TRBV12-5 to TRBJ2-1, with 9 bases matching TRBD2. The CDR3 contains 16 residues. The V segment lost 0 bases and the J segment 8 bases; nucleotides outside the gene matches: 8. In germline, CDR1 is LGHNT, CDR2 FRNRAP. Here the CDR3 reads CASGLVQGGGAYEQFF. DNA for the CDR3: TGTGCTAGTGGTTTGGTACAGGGCGGGGGGGCCTATGAGCAGTTCTTC.

The J gene is TRBJ2-7, the V gene TRBV18; D remains ambiguous. Germline V CDR1 and CDR2: KGHSH, LQKENI. V gave up 2 bases and J gave up 3 bases, with 8 bases separating them. The CDR3 runs to 13 residues. The CDR3 sequence is CASSPTRNYEQYF. The CDR3 region has the DNA TGTGCCAGCTCACCAACCAGGAACTACGAGCAGTACTTC.

The sample holds many counts of this clonotype. Germline is not matched at one junction end, which may reflect a read error. The genes are TRBV7-7 and TRBJ1-6, with 7 positions matching TRBD1. Germline V gene lookup returns CDR1 SSHAT and CDR2 FNYEAQ (reference sequence). This CDR3 has 13 amino acids. Written as DNA, the CDR3 is TGTGCTAGCAGCTCAGGGGGTCGGTCACCCCTCCACTTT. Its translation: CASSSGGRSPLHF.

This clonotype showed up many times. The chain couples TRBV14 to TRBJ1-5; unclear D gene. The CDR3 has 15 amino acids. Per the germline V gene, CDR1 is SGHDN and CDR2 is FVKESK. The V end was cut by 1 base, the J end by 2 bases, with 9 bases between. The CDR3, as DNA: TGTGCCAGCAGCCAAGGCGGGGATGGCAATCAGCCCCAGCATTTT. Translating it yields CASSQGGDGNQPQHF.

This clonotype is judged medium-sized. The V and J genes are TRBV19 and TRBJ2-7; maybe TRBD1 (5 bases). This CDR3 has 13 amino acids. Trimming stripped 10 bases from V and 3 bases from J, with 16 bases between. Germline CDR1 is LNHDA and CDR2 is SQIVND (reference sequence). The DNA for the CDR3 is TGTGCCACCGCCCCGACAGATCTCTACGAGCAGTACTTC. Protein sequence: CATAPTDLYEQYF.

This clonotype has ten or more counts. J is TRBJ2-6 and V is TRBV24-1, with D unresolved. The germline gives CDR1 KGHDR, CDR2 SFDVKD. The length of the CDR3 is 15 residues. V lost 4 bases and J lost 0, with 6 bases in between. The CDR3 loop is CATSDTASGANVLTF. The CDR3 DNA reads as TGTGCCACCAGTGACACAGCCTCTGGGGCCAACGTCCTGACTTTC.

This clonotype was counted at least ten times. The chain's CDR3 is CASSHEGAGHEQFF. In nucleotides, the CDR3 is TGTGCCAGCAGCCACGAAGGAGCGGGCCACGAGCAGTTCTTC. The V call is TRBV7-9, the J call TRBJ2-1, with D possibly matching TRBD2 (6 bases). V shed 5 bases and J shed 10 bases, with 18 bases lying between them. This CDR3 is built from 14 residues. The germline CDR1 and CDR2 sequences are SEHNR and FQNEAQ (reference sequence).